Here is one T cell receptor beta chain with its context. The data stem from a study of blood T cell repertoires in COVID-19. Study-wide context: Nucleic acid was either cDNA or gDNA, and it came from T cells, B-cell-depleted T cells, or PBMCs.

V gave up 7 bases and J gave up 7 bases, with 25 bases separating them. The CDR3 consists of 16 residues. CDR1 is SEHNR and CDR2 is FQNEAQ in the germline V gene (reference sequence). Data came from immunoSEQ multiplex PCR; TCRdb stores just in-frame clones and leaves some out. The table lists 30,000 or so clones, about 92% of them singletons. Sequencing was done on a sample of peripheral blood. The source is an older man with active or convalescent COVID-19. The chain employs TRBV7-9 and TRBJ1-2; D gene ambiguous. The CDR3 region has the DNA TGTGCCAGCACCAAACTCAAACAGCTAGCTAATGCTGGCTACACCTTC. Protein sequence: CASTKLKQLANAGYTF.